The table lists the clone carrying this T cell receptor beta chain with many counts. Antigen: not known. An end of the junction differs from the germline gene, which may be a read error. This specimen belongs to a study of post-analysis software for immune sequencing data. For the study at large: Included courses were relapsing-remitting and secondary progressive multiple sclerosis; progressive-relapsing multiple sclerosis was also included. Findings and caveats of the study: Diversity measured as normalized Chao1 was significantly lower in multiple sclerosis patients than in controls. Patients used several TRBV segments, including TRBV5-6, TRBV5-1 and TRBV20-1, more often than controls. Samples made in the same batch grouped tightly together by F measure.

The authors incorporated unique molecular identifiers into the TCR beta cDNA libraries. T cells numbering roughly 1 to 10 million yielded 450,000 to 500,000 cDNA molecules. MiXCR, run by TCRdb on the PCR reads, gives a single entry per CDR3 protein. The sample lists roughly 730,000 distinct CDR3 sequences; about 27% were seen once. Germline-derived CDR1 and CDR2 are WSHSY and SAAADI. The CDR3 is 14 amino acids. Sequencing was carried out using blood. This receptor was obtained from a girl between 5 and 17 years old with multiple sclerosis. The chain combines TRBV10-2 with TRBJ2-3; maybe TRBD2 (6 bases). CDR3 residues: CASRRGASTDTQYF. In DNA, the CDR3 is TGTGCCAGCAGGCGCGGGGCATCCACAGATACGCAGTATTTT.